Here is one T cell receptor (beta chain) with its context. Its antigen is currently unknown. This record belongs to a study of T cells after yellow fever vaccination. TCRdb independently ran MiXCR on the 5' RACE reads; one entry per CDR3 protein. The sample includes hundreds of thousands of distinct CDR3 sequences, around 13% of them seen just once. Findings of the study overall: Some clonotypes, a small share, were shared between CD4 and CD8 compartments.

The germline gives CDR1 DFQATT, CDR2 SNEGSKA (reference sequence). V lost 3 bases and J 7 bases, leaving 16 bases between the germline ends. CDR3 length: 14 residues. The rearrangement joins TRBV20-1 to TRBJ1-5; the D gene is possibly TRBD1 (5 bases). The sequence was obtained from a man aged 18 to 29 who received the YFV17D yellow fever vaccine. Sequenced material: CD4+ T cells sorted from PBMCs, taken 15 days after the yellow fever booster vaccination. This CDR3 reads CSARQQGGRQPQHF. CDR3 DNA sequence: TGCAGTGCTAGGCAGCAGGGCGGTCGGCAGCCCCAGCATTTT.